A selection of T cell receptor beta chains follows, all from one sample in a study of T cell changes during pregnancy in multiple sclerosis. Generated by immunoSEQ multiplex PCR, the TCRdb table keeps only in-frame clones and is missing some. The data hold over 80,000 clones, with about nine tenths observed a single time. Here the sequenced sample was peripheral blood, taken in the second trimester of pregnancy. All receptors come from a female donor in good health, enrolled as a control in a pregnancy study. Both conserved end residues are trimmed from each CDR3. For some rows the clone size is stated as once, few or many, or as a class when expanded; others skip it.

j_call: TRBJ2-2
clone_size: .
v_call: TRBV5-1
cdr3_aa: ASSLGGLPNTGELF

j_call: TRBJ1-5
clone_size: .
v_call: TRBV7-8
cdr3_aa: ASSPRTGGNQPQH

j_call: TRBJ2-1
clone_size: .
v_call: TRBV27
cdr3_aa: ASTMGGGRPAMNEQF

j_call: TRBJ2-3
clone_size: .
v_call: TRBV6-5
cdr3_aa: ASSYTLTNTDTQY

j_call: TRBJ1-1
clone_size: once
v_call: TRBV27
cdr3_aa: ASSWGQGQWNTEAF

j_call: TRBJ2-5
clone_size: .
v_call: TRBV7-6
cdr3_aa: ASSFTADWETQY

j_call: TRBJ2-7
clone_size: .
v_call: TRBV19
cdr3_aa: ASSIRQFSYEQY

j_call: TRBJ2-7
clone_size: once
v_call: TRBV7-9
cdr3_aa: ASSYFSQY

j_call: TRBJ2-1
clone_size: .
v_call: TRBV11-2
cdr3_aa: ASSQTRPSYNEQF

j_call: TRBJ1-2
clone_size: .
v_call: TRBV6-1
cdr3_aa: ASEGVGYGYT

j_call: TRBJ2-5
clone_size: .
v_call: TRBV18
cdr3_aa: ASSPFDSQETQY

j_call: TRBJ2-7
clone_size: .
v_call: TRBV7-9
cdr3_aa: ASSYGTGGPYEQY

j_call: TRBJ2-7
clone_size: .
v_call: TRBV9
cdr3_aa: ASGSVNGGQEQY

j_call: TRBJ2-7
clone_size: .
v_call: TRBV28
cdr3_aa: ASSLASGAYEQY

j_call: TRBJ1-3
clone_size: once
v_call: TRBV5-1
cdr3_aa: ASRRQGSGNTIY

j_call: TRBJ1-2
clone_size: .
v_call: TRBV6-5
cdr3_aa: ASSPRVQGAEGYT

j_call: TRBJ1-2
clone_size: few
v_call: TRBV19
cdr3_aa: ASSYWVQPEGGYT

j_call: TRBJ2-1
clone_size: .
v_call: TRBV18
cdr3_aa: ASSPGLAGNNEQF

j_call: TRBJ1-1
clone_size: few
v_call: TRBV9
cdr3_aa: ASSPRDTTEAF

j_call: TRBJ2-1
clone_size: .
v_call: TRBV6-5
cdr3_aa: ASSSDRGTYNEQF

j_call: TRBJ1-1
clone_size: .
v_call: TRBV27
cdr3_aa: ASRTPGAEAF

j_call: TRBJ1-2
clone_size: .
v_call: TRBV6-5
cdr3_aa: ASSYGQGGYGYT

j_call: TRBJ1-4
clone_size: .
v_call: TRBV6-5
cdr3_aa: ASSLGTETELF

j_call: TRBJ2-5
clone_size: .
v_call: TRBV7-9
cdr3_aa: ASSSGLAIQETQY

j_call: TRBJ2-7
clone_size: .
v_call: TRBV12-5
cdr3_aa: ASGPDRGLRNEQY

j_call: TRBJ1-2
clone_size: .
v_call: TRBV18
cdr3_aa: ASSPETGGLNYGYT

j_call: TRBJ2-7
clone_size: once
v_call: TRBV6-5
cdr3_aa: ASSPGLGLYEQY

j_call: TRBJ1-2
clone_size: .
v_call: TRBV5-6
cdr3_aa: ASSLARLTNYGYT

j_call: TRBJ2-1
clone_size: .
v_call: TRBV2
cdr3_aa: ASSEETRGEQF

j_call: TRBJ2-7
clone_size: .
v_call: TRBV5-1
cdr3_aa: ASSYVAGGIYEQY

j_call: TRBJ2-7
clone_size: .
v_call: TRBV5-6
cdr3_aa: ASSPDSIAGGQYEQY

j_call: TRBJ2-2
clone_size: .
v_call: TRBV6-6
cdr3_aa: ASSPSLAATGELF

j_call: TRBJ1-2
clone_size: .
v_call: TRBV19
cdr3_aa: ASKFEQGAQLYGYT

j_call: TRBJ2-3
clone_size: .
v_call: TRBV7-9
cdr3_aa: AGGVSTDTQY

j_call: TRBJ2-7
clone_size: once
v_call: TRBV4-3
cdr3_aa: ASSQDRSGSNYEQY

j_call: TRBJ2-5
clone_size: .
v_call: TRBV30
cdr3_aa: AWSWAVGGRETQY

j_call: TRBJ2-1
clone_size: .
v_call: TRBV13
cdr3_aa: ASSWESGLASYNEQF

j_call: TRBJ1-6
clone_size: .
v_call: TRBV5-8
cdr3_aa: ASSLNRALH

j_call: TRBJ1-6
clone_size: .
v_call: TRBV6-5
cdr3_aa: ASSSGQDNSPLH

j_call: TRBJ2-3
clone_size: .
v_call: TRBV5-6
cdr3_aa: ASSPELTSGWGTDTQY

j_call: TRBJ2-7
clone_size: .
v_call: TRBV27
cdr3_aa: ASRIPHRVSSYEQY

j_call: TRBJ1-5
clone_size: .
v_call: TRBV10-2
cdr3_aa: ASSESEARQPQH

j_call: TRBJ1-6
clone_size: .
v_call: TRBV2
cdr3_aa: ASSGGTASGGSSPLH

j_call: TRBJ2-1
clone_size: once
v_call: TRBV5-1
cdr3_aa: ASTIGSTYNEQF

j_call: TRBJ1-1
clone_size: .
v_call: TRBV28
cdr3_aa: ASRPPTREAEAF

j_call: TRBJ2-2
clone_size: .
v_call: TRBV6-4
cdr3_aa: ASSDRVFAGELF

j_call: TRBJ1-2
clone_size: .
v_call: TRBV9
cdr3_aa: ASSVDRAPYGYT

j_call: TRBJ1-1
clone_size: few
v_call: TRBV7-9
cdr3_aa: ASSLTGNTEAF

j_call: TRBJ1-6
clone_size: .
v_call: TRBV7-8
cdr3_aa: ASSPNRESPLH